This TCR beta chain was recorded in a study of technical replicates of blood from a few donors. Sequenced by immunoSEQ multiplex PCR; TCRdb stores in-frame clones only, minus some. The sample shows approximately 99,000 clones, approximately 96% of them seen only once. Germline CDR1 LNHNV, CDR2 YYDKDF (reference sequence). The CDR3 extends over 16 amino acids. Unmatched junction bases numbered 16, after V lost 8 bases and J lost 7 bases. The specimen sequenced was T cells isolated from PBMCs. The V and J genes are TRBV15 and TRBJ2-1; 8 bases match TRBD1. This TCR came from a human donor in good health. Here the CDR3 DNA reads TGTGCCACCCTAAACGTTGGACAGGGAGGATGGAATGAGCAGTTCTTC. This gives the protein CATLNVGQGGWNEQFF.